This T cell receptor beta chain derives from a study of Ad26.COV2.S vaccination and SARS-CoV-2 variants. Looking at the study overall: Donor was in the COV1001 Ad26.COV2.S trial arm.

Treatment specified: 15 to 20 received Ad26.COV2.S at low or high dose, single or two shots; roughly five received placebo; per-sample allocation not given. Samples came from day 63 after the first vaccine or placebo injection. Measured with immunoSEQ multiplex PCR; TCRdb has only the in-frame clones, and not every one. The sample lists approximately 460,000 clones, roughly nine tenths occurring once. Concerning this clone itself: Its antigen is currently unknown.

Germline V gives CDR1 SEHNR, CDR2 FQNEAQ (reference sequence). There are 15 residues in the CDR3. The V end lost 4 bases, the J end lost 5 bases, and 17 bases lay between the germline ends. Study-level results: Breadth measured for non-spike TCRs was similar across vaccine and placebo recipients.

The genes are TRBV7-9 and TRBJ2-5; possibly TRBD1 or TRBD2 for D (5 bases each). The TCR originated in a person aged 18-65 years who received the Ad26.COV2.S COVID-19 vaccine or a placebo. Source: peripheral blood, taken in a trial of Ad26.COV2.S vaccine versus placebo. The CDR3 nucleotides read TGTGCCAGCAGCTATGGGCCTGGATGGGGGGAGACCCAGTACTTC. Protein sequence: CASSYGPGWGETQYF.